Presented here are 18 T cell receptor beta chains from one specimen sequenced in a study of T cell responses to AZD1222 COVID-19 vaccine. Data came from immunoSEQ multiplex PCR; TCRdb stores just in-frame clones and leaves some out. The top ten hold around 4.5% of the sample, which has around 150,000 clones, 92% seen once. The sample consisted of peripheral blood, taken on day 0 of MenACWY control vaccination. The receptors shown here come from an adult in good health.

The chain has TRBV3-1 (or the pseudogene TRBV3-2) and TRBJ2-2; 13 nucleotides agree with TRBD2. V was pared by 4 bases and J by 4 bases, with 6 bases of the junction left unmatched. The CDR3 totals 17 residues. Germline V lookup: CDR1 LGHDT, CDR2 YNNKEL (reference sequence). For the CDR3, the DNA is TGTGCCAGCAGCCGAGCACTAGCGGGAGGGACCACCGGGGAGCTGTTTTTT. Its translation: CASSRALAGGTTGELFF.

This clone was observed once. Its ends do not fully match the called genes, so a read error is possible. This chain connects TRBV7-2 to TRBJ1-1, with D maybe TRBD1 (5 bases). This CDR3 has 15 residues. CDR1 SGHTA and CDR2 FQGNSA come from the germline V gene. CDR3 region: CASTLSRARGTEAFF. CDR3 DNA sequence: TGTGCCAGCACCTTATCGAGAGCGAGGGGCACTGAAGCTTTCTTT.

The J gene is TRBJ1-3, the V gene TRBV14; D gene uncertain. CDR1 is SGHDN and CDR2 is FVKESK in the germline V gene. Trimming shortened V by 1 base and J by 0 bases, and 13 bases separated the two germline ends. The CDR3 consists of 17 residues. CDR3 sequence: CASSQGSSRISGNTIYF. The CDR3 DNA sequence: TGTGCCAGCAGCCAAGGCAGCAGTAGAATCTCTGGAAACACCATATATTTT. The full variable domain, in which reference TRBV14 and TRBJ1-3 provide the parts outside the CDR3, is EAGVTQFPSHSVIEKGQTVTLRCDPISGHDNLYWYRRVMGKEIKFLLHFVKESKQDESGMPNNRFLAERTGGTYSTLKVQPAELEDSGVYFCASSQGSSRISGNTIYFGEGSWLTVV.

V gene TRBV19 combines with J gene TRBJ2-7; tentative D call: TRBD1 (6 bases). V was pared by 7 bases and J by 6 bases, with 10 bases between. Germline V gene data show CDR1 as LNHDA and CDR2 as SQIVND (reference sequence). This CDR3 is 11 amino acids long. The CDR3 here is CASTGDREQYF. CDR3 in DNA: TGTGCCAGTACAGGGGACCGCGAGCAGTACTTC.

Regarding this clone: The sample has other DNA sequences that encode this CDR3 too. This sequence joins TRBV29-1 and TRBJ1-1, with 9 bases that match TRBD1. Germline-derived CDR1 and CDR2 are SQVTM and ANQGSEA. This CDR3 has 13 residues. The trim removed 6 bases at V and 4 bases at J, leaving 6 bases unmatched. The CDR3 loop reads CSVGQGPGTEAFF. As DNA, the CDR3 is TGCAGCGTCGGACAGGGGCCAGGCACTGAAGCTTTCTTT.

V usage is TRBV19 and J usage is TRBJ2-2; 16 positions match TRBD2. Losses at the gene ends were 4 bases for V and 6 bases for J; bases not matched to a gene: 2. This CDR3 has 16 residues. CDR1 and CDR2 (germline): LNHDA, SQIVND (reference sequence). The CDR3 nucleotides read TGTGCCAGTAGTACTGGGACTAGCGGGAGGGCCGGGGAGCTGTTTTTT. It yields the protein CASSTGTSGRAGELFF.

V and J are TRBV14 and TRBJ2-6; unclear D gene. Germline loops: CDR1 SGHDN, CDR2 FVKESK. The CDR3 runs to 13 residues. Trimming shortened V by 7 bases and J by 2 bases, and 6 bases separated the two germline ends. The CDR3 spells CASTRTGANVLTF. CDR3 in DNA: TGTGCCAGCACCAGAACTGGGGCCAACGTCCTGACTTTC.

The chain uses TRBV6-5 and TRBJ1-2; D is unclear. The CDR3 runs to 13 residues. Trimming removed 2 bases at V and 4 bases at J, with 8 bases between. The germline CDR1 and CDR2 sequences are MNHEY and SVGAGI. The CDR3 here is CASSYKAPYGYTF. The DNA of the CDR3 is TGTGCCAGCAGTTACAAGGCCCCCTATGGCTACACCTTC.

The CDR3 nucleotides are TGTGCCAGCAGTCTAACACTTAACACTGAAGCTTTCTTT. Protein sequence: CASSLTLNTEAFF. The chain couples TRBV19 to TRBJ1-1; D is uncertain. The CDR3 extends over 13 amino acids. Germline assignment: CDR1 LNHDA and CDR2 SQIVND (reference sequence). The ends were cut back, 9 bases at V and 2 bases at J, with 13 bases in the middle.

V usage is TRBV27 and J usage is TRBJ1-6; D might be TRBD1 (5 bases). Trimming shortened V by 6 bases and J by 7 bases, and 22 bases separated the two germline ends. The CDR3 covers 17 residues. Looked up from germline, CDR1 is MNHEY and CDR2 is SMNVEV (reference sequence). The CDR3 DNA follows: TGTGCCAGCAGGACGGCTGCAACGGGGGGTACGAATTCACCCCTCCACTTT. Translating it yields CASRTAATGGTNSPLHF.

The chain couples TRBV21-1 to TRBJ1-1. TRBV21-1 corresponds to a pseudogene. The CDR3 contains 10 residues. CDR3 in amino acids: CASRMWMAFF. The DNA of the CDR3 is TGTGCCAGCAGGATGTGGATGGCTTTCTTT.

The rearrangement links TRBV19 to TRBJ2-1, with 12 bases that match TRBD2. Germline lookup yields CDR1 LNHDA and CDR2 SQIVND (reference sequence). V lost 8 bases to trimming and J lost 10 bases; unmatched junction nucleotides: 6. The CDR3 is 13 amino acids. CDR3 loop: CASSGLAGPEQFF. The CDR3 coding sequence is TGTGCCAGTTCTGGACTAGCGGGACCCGAGCAGTTCTTC. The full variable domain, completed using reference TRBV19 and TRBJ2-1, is DGGITQSPKYLFRKEGQNVTLSCEQNLNHDAMYWYRQDPGQGLRLIYYSQIVNDFQKGDIAEGYSVSREKKESFPLTVTSAQKNPTAFYLCASSGLAGPEQFFGPGTRLTVL.

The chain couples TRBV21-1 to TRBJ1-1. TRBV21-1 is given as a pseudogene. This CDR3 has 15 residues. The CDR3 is CASSRKDSRDTEAFF. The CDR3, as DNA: TGTGCCAGCAGCAGAAAGGATTCTAGGGACACTGAAGCTTTCTTT.

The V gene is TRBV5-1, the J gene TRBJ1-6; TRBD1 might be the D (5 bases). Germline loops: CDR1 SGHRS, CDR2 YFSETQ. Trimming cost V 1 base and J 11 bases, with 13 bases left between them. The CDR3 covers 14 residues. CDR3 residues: CASSLISGLPPLHF. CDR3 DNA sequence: TGCGCCAGCAGCTTGATATCAGGGCTGCCACCCCTCCACTTT.

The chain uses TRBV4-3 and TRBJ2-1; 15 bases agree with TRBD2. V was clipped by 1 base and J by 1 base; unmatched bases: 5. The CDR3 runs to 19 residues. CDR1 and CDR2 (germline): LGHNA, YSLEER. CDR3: CASSQVRGLAGGSYNEQFF. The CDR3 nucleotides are TGCGCCAGCAGCCAAGTCAGGGGACTAGCGGGAGGATCCTACAATGAGCAGTTCTTC.

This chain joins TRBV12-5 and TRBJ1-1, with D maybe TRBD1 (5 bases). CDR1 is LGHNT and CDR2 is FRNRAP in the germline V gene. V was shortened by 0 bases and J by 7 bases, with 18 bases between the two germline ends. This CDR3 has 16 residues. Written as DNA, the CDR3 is TGTGCTAGTGGTTTGGTAGTTTTGGGCAGGGTGAATGAAGCTTTCTTT. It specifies CASGLVVLGRVNEAFF.

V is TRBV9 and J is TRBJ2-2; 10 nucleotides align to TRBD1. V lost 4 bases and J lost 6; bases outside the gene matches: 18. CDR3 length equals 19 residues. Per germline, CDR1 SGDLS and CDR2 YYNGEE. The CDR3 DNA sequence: TGTGCCAGCAGCTGGAGTAGCATCGGGACAGGGGCGATGTCCGGGGAGCTGTTTTTT. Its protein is CASSWSSIGTGAMSGELFF.

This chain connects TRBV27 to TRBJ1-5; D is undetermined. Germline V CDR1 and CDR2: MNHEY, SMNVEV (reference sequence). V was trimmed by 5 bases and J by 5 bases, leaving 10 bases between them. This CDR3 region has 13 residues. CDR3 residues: CASSPYRHQPQHF. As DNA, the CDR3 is TGTGCCAGCAGTCCCTACCGACATCAGCCCCAGCATTTT.